Listed below are T cell receptor beta chains from one sample, sequenced in a study of cytomegalovirus exposure and HLA in healthy donors. The table came from immunoSEQ multiplex PCR; TCRdb's copy has only in-frame clones and leaves some out. The sample contains a few hundred thousand clones, less than 95% of which appear only once. The sample consisted of PBMCs. These TCRs come from a young woman in good health and CMV-seronegative. Both conserved end residues are part of each CDR3. A D gene is named only where the DNA matches it firmly. Expanded clones are given a class, and other clones once, few, many or no size at all.

size,D,V,length,J,DNA,CDR3
.,TRBD2,TRBV6-4,16,TRBJ2-2,TGTGCCAGCAGTCAACTAGCGGCGGGGAACACCGGGGAGCTGTTTTTT,CASSQLAAGNTGELFF
once,.,TRBV5-6,14,TRBJ1-3,TGTGCCAGTTATGCTGGAGGAACTGGAAACACCATATATTTT,CASYAGGTGNTIYF
once,TRBD1,TRBV4-2,14,TRBJ2-1,TGTGCCAGCAGCCAGAGGACAGGCTACAATGAGCAGTTCTTC,CASSQRTGYNEQFF
.,.,TRBV13,12,TRBJ2-1,TGTGCCAGCAGCCAATGGAGTCGTGAGCAGTTCTTC,CASSQWSREQFF
.,.,TRBV15,14,TRBJ2-3,TGTGCCACCCGTTTAGGGGATCCCGAGGATACGCAGTATTTT,CATRLGDPEDTQYF
.,.,TRBV4-1,15,TRBJ2-7,TGCGCCAGCAGCCTCCCGGGGGGCAGTACCTACGAGCAGTACTTC,CASSLPGGSTYEQYF
.,.,TRBV7-8,14,TRBJ2-5,TGTGCCAGCAGCTTCTCCGGGTGGGGGGAGACCCAGTACTTC,CASSFSGWGETQYF
.,TRBD2,TRBV9,17,TRBJ2-2,TGTGCCAGCAGCGGGGGACTAGCGGGAGATCCCACCGGGGAGCTGTTTTTT,CASSGGLAGDPTGELFF
.,.,TRBV28,16,TRBJ2-7,TGTGCCACAACAGGGCCAGGAATGATAATCTCCTACGAGCAGTACTTC,CATTGPGMIISYEQYF
.,TRBD1,TRBV7-2,14,TRBJ2-7,TGTGCCAGCAGCTTAGGGGGACAGAAATACGAGCAGTACTTC,CASSLGGQKYEQYF
.,.,TRBV28,14,TRBJ2-5,TGTGCCAGCAGTCCCGCACCTAACCAAGAGACCCAGTACTTC,CASSPAPNQETQYF
.,TRBD2,TRBV7-2,14,TRBJ2-7,TGTGCCAGCAGGAGAAGCGGGAGGTCCTACGAGCAGTACTTC,CASRRSGRSYEQYF
.,TRBD1,TRBV25-1,15,TRBJ1-1,TGTGCCAGCAGCCCAGGACAGGGTCCGAACACTGAAGCTTTCTTT,CASSPGQGPNTEAFF
.,.,TRBV5-6,15,TRBJ1-2,TGTGCCAGCAGCCCTATCCGGCGACCTAACTATGGCTACACCTTC,CASSPIRRPNYGYTF
.,.,TRBV11-3,15,TRBJ2-5,TGTGCCAGCAGCTCCCTAGCCTCGAGGGTCGAGACCCAGTACTTC,CASSSLASRVETQYF
.,TRBD2,TRBV11-2,15,TRBJ2-1,TGTGCCAGCAGCTTAGGACTAGCGGGAGGGACTGAGCAGTTCTTC,CASSLGLAGGTEQFF
.,.,TRBV5-6,12,TRBJ2-7,TGTGCCAGTCGAGGGTCCGCCTACGAGCAGTACTTC,CASRGSAYEQYF
.,TRBD1,TRBV28,13,TRBJ1-2,TGTGCCAGCAGTTTGGGACAGCTCTATGGCTACACCTTC,CASSLGQLYGYTF
.,TRBD1,TRBV5-1,14,TRBJ1-2,TGCGCCAGCAGCTTGGACAGGGGTAACTATGGCTACACCTTC,CASSLDRGNYGYTF
.,.,TRBV7-9,12,TRBJ2-7,TGTGCCAGCAGCACTTACCTCTACGAGCAGTACTTC,CASSTYLYEQYF
.,TRBD1,TRBV5-1,15,TRBJ2-1,TGCGCCAGCAGCTTGGGTGACAGGGCTGACAATGAGCAGTTCTTC,CASSLGDRADNEQFF
.,TRBD1,TRBV23-1,18,TRBJ1-2,TGCGCCAGCAGTCACGTAAATCGAGACCGGGACAGGGGGCTTGGCTACACCTTC,CASSHVNRDRDRGLGYTF
.,TRBD2,TRBV28,14,TRBJ2-1,TGTGCCAGCACCGTGGGAGGGACGACCAATGAGCAGTTCTTC,CASTVGGTTNEQFF
.,.,TRBV23-1,13,TRBJ2-3,TGCGCCAGCAGTCTCGGGGGGCAGGATACGCAGTATTTT,CASSLGGQDTQYF
.,TRBD2,TRBV27,16,TRBJ2-3,TGTGCCAGCAGTTCACCACTAGCGGGAGAGATAGATACGCAGTATTTT,CASSSPLAGEIDTQYF